This TCR beta chain is from a study of T cell repertoires in cytomegalovirus infection. Study-wide context: Public TCR beta signatures marked donors with CMV infection and the matching HLA. Notes on the study in general: Pooled public TCR beta family frequency picked out CMV carriers with the relevant HLA.

A single record per CDR3 protein comes from TCRdb applying MiXCR to the reads. The repertoire holds under 200,000 distinct CDR3 sequences, about a fifth seen once, with 25% in the top ten. This clonotype was seen a handful of times. What it binds is unknown. Germline CDR1 is SGHVS and CDR2 is FNYEAQ. CDR3 length equals 13 residues. V lost 1 base to trimming and J lost 2 bases, with 5 bases between them. This clonotype originated in a human donor in good health (CMV status not recorded). Some clones in this sample may be carry-over from other donors' samples. This material consisted of CD8+ T cells from cultured PBMCs, taken from culture after CMV antigen stimulation. V usage is TRBV7-6 and J usage is TRBJ1-1; D not resolved. CDR3 bases: TGTGCCAGCAGCTTAGGGCACAACACTGAAGCTTTCTTT. Its translation is CASSLGHNTEAFF. The complete variable domain, with remaining parts taken from reference TRBV7-6 and TRBJ1-1, reads GAGVSQSPRYKVTKRGQDVALRCDPISGHVSLYWYRQALGQGPEFLTYFNYEAQQDKSGLPNDRFSAERPEGSISTLTIQRTEQRDSAMYRCASSLGHNTEAFFGQGTRLTVV.